This is a list of T cell receptor beta chains from one sample in a study of shared clonotypes between healthy human individuals. The repertoire was sequenced with immunoSEQ multiplex PCR; TCRdb's copy has only in-frame clones and lacks some. The sample holds about 770,000 clones, 55% to 75% seen once. Material: memory CD4+ T cells sorted from blood. These receptors came from a woman in her 30s in good health. CDR3s leave out the opening cysteine and the closing phenylalanine or tryptophan. A clone size is listed for some rows: how often the clone was seen (once, few, many), or a class if it is expanded.

V gene: TRBV28; clone size: few; CDR3 protein: ASSRGLRLNEQY
V gene: TRBV28; clone size: few; CDR3 protein: ASSPLGRGLSQETQY
V gene: TRBV4-1; clone size: NA; CDR3 protein: ASSPEHLGVTSGSLETQY
V gene: TRBV19; clone size: NA; CDR3 protein: ASRTGGVGYT
V gene: TRBV5-1; clone size: many; CDR3 protein: ASSLLARGTDTQY
V gene: TRBV6-5; clone size: few; CDR3 protein: ASSPPGPRYNEQF
V gene: TRBV27; clone size: NA; CDR3 protein: ASSLFKTGFDEQF
V gene: TRBV25-1; clone size: NA; CDR3 protein: ASSEEVNEQF
V gene: TRBV5-1; clone size: NA; CDR3 protein: ASSVQSSYNEQF
V gene: TRBV5-1; clone size: NA; CDR3 protein: ASSFGGADGELF
V gene: TRBV7-3; clone size: NA; CDR3 protein: ASSALGTDTQY
V gene: TRBV7-2; clone size: NA; CDR3 protein: ASRGEGETQY
V gene: TRBV19; clone size: NA; CDR3 protein: ASSITGLNRGQEKLF
V gene: TRBV11-2; clone size: NA; CDR3 protein: ASSLGREGDTQY
V gene: TRBV19; clone size: NA; CDR3 protein: ASSIRGGTRLPYEQY
V gene: TRBV11-2; clone size: NA; CDR3 protein: ASSLAGTSSYEQY
V gene: TRBV7-9; clone size: few; CDR3 protein: ASSVTGADGYT
V gene: TRBV6-5; clone size: NA; CDR3 protein: ASSGTGDYGYT
V gene: TRBV5-1; clone size: NA; CDR3 protein: ASSSSATNEKLF
V gene: TRBV7-2; clone size: NA; CDR3 protein: ASSLGGAREAF
V gene: TRBV6-1; clone size: NA; CDR3 protein: ASSGLAGDRYEQY
V gene: TRBV21-1; clone size: NA; CDR3 protein: ASSGAWGPNNEQF
V gene: TRBV27; clone size: NA; CDR3 protein: ASTPLGGGRHEQY
V gene: TRBV23-1; clone size: NA; CDR3 protein: ASSPELTGGYYEQY
V gene: TRBV6-5; clone size: NA; CDR3 protein: ASRTGGRTDTQY
V gene: TRBV5-4; clone size: NA; CDR3 protein: ASSLVGLAGLKTQY
V gene: TRBV6-4; clone size: NA; CDR3 protein: ASSADATGRNEQY
V gene: TRBV27; clone size: NA; CDR3 protein: ASSPSGRSYEQY
V gene: TRBV29-1; clone size: NA; CDR3 protein: SVQGQGLNSPLH
V gene: TRBV28; clone size: NA; CDR3 protein: ASSQGTSGTYEQY
V gene: TRBV29-1; clone size: NA; CDR3 protein: SGGRGGTDTQY
V gene: TRBV27; clone size: NA; CDR3 protein: ASRGQGVNEQF
V gene: TRBV10-2; clone size: NA; CDR3 protein: ASSERLQARETQY
V gene: TRBV28; clone size: few; CDR3 protein: AAEGDLGETQY
V gene: TRBV5-4; clone size: NA; CDR3 protein: ASSLGRTISGNTIY
V gene: TRBV28; clone size: NA; CDR3 protein: ASSKGQGGEQF